Listed below are T cell receptor beta chains from one sample, sequenced in a study of cytomegalovirus exposure and HLA in healthy donors. The protocol was immunoSEQ multiplex PCR, while the TCRdb copy is restricted to in-frame clones and leaves out a portion. Of around 190,000 clones in the sample, around 90% were seen once. Sequenced: PBMCs. The origin of the receptors is a boy between 2 and 15 years old in good health and CMV-seronegative. The CDR3 runs from the conserved cysteine through the conserved F or W. The order of the fields is J gene, D gene, clone size, V gene, CDR3 protein, CDR3 DNA. D genes are given only for firm matches. For some rows the clone size is stated as once, few or many, or as a class when expanded; others skip it.

TRBJ1-4	NA	few	TRBV30	CAWTVEANEKLFF	TGTGCCTGGACCGTCGAGGCTAATGAAAAACTGTTTTTT
TRBJ2-5	NA	once	TRBV11-2	CASSSFGPSQETQYF	TGTGCCAGCAGCTCCTTTGGGCCCTCCCAAGAGACCCAGTACTTC
TRBJ2-3	TRBD1	NA	TRBV28	CASSPILDRVVGTDTQYF	TGTGCCAGCAGTCCCATCTTGGACAGGGTAGTCGGCACAGATACGCAGTATTTT
TRBJ1-4	NA	once	TRBV15	CATSRGGQINEKLFF	TGTGCCACCAGCAGAGGTGGACAGATTAATGAAAAACTGTTTTTT
TRBJ2-2	NA	NA	TRBV7-2	CASSPGLANTGELFF	TGTGCCAGCAGCCCCGGCCTAGCGAACACCGGGGAGCTGTTTTTT
TRBJ1-5	NA	NA	TRBV6-5	CASSPLRPNQPQHF	TGTGCCAGCAGTCCCCTACGTCCCAATCAGCCCCAGCATTTT
TRBJ1-2	TRBD1	NA	TRBV2	CASDQGDYGYTF	TGTGCCAGCGACCAGGGGGACTATGGCTACACCTTC
TRBJ2-7	TRBD1	NA	TRBV28	CASSLFGRTGNYEQYF	TGTGCCAGCAGTTTGTTTGGAAGGACAGGGAACTACGAGCAGTACTTC
TRBJ1-2	TRBD1	NA	TRBV5-1	CASSLGTGEIGGYTF	TGCGCCAGCAGCTTGGGAACAGGGGAAATCGGTGGCTACACCTTC
TRBJ1-1	NA	few	TRBV29-1	CSVTGRTEAFF	TGCAGCGTCACAGGGCGGACTGAAGCTTTCTTT
TRBJ2-7	TRBD2	NA	TRBV18	CASSPEGLAAYEQYF	TGTGCCAGCTCACCAGAGGGACTAGCGGCCTACGAGCAGTACTTC
TRBJ2-5	TRBD2	NA	TRBV9	CASSVGLAGGPETQYF	TGTGCCAGCAGCGTGGGTCTAGCGGGGGGGCCAGAGACCCAGTACTTC
TRBJ1-1	NA	NA	TRBV19	CASSTGTLTEAFF	TGTGCCAGTAGTACTGGGACACTAACTGAAGCTTTCTTT
TRBJ2-7	NA	NA	TRBV28	CASSNNFGEQYF	TGTGCCAGCAGTAACAACTTCGGGGAGCAGTACTTC
TRBJ2-2	TRBD1	NA	TRBV27	CASSKEQGKSSGELFF	TGTGCCAGCAGCAAGGAACAGGGGAAGTCCTCCGGGGAGCTGTTTTTT
TRBJ2-7	NA	NA	TRBV10-3	CAIRLQGEVSYEQYF	TGTGCCATCAGACTCCAAGGGGAAGTTTCCTACGAGCAGTACTTC
TRBJ2-7	NA	NA	TRBV6-6	CASSYSTGQEQYF	TGTGCCAGCAGTTACTCCACAGGGCAGGAGCAGTACTTC
TRBJ1-1	NA	NA	TRBV29-1	CSVGWQGTTEAFF	TGCAGCGTTGGGTGGCAGGGAACCACTGAAGCTTTCTTT
TRBJ1-5	NA	NA	TRBV5-6	CASSLQPNNQPQHF	TGTGCCAGCAGCTTACAACCGAACAATCAGCCCCAGCATTTT
TRBJ1-4	NA	NA	TRBV28	CASSSTGRVDEKLFF	TGTGCCAGCAGTTCAACAGGGCGGGTGGATGAAAAACTGTTTTTT
TRBJ1-2	TRBD1	NA	TRBV29-1	CSVPTGQGLLYGYTF	TGCAGCGTCCCAACGGGACAGGGGTTGTTGTATGGCTACACCTTC
TRBJ1-2	NA	NA	TRBV27	CASSHATSYGYTF	TGTGCCAGCTCGCATGCCACGAGCTATGGCTACACCTTC
TRBJ1-2	NA	NA	TRBV6-6	CASSYGGQSTYGYTF	TGTGCCAGCAGTTACGGAGGACAGTCAACATATGGCTACACCTTC
TRBJ2-5	TRBD2	NA	TRBV11-3	CASSGGGPETQYF	TGTGCCAGCAGCGGGGGGGGTCCGGAGACCCAGTACTTC
TRBJ2-7	TRBD2	NA	TRBV5-1	CASSSSSGSYEQYF	TGCGCCAGCAGCTCTTCCAGCGGGAGTTACGAGCAGTACTTC
TRBJ2-2	NA	once	TRBV7-6	CASSRRQASGTGELFF	TGTGCCAGCAGCCGAAGACAGGCCTCGGGCACCGGGGAGCTGTTTTTT
TRBJ1-5	TRBD1	NA	TRBV27	CATPDRIYQPQHF	TGTGCCACCCCGGACAGGATCTATCAGCCCCAGCATTTT
TRBJ1-1	NA	NA	TRBV7-8	CASSSDRGEAFF	TGTGCCAGCAGCTCAGACCGAGGGGAAGCTTTCTTT
TRBJ2-3	TRBD1	NA	TRBV5-6	CASSRDRVTDTQYF	TGTGCCAGCAGCCGGGACAGGGTAACAGATACGCAGTATTTT
TRBJ1-5	TRBD1	NA	TRBV27	CASSSTWDREVGQPQHF	TGTGCCAGCAGTTCGACATGGGACAGGGAGGTCGGGCAGCCCCAGCATTTT
TRBJ2-1	NA	few	TRBV30	CAWNIQALLDNEQFF	TGTGCCTGGAATATACAGGCTCTACTCGACAATGAGCAGTTCTTC
TRBJ2-7	NA	NA	TRBV21-1	CASSISGEGGAYEQYF	TGTGCCAGCAGCATCTCCGGCGAGGGAGGGGCGTACGAGCAGTACTTC
TRBJ2-1	NA	NA	TRBV10-3	CAISDWTGGETPYNEQFF	TGTGCCATCAGTGATTGGACGGGGGGCGAGACCCCCTACAATGAGCAGTTCTTC
TRBJ2-5	TRBD1	NA	TRBV11-3	CASSSWTGAEETQYF	TGTGCCAGCAGCTCTTGGACAGGGGCTGAGGAGACCCAGTACTTC
TRBJ2-4	TRBD1	NA	TRBV18	CASSPPTGENIQYF	TGTGCCAGCTCACCACCGACAGGGGAAAACATTCAGTACTTC
TRBJ2-2	TRBD2	NA	TRBV6-1	CASRSAGGITGELFF	TGTGCCAGCAGATCAGCGGGGGGAATCACCGGGGAGCTGTTTTTT
TRBJ2-1	TRBD2	NA	TRBV4-2	CASSRTTSEDEQFF	TGTGCCAGCAGCAGGACGACTAGCGAGGATGAGCAGTTCTTC
TRBJ1-2	TRBD1	once	TRBV6-5	CASSYSDRPLYGYTF	TGTGCCAGCAGTTACTCGGACAGGCCCCTCTATGGCTACACCTTC
TRBJ2-2	NA	NA	TRBV19	CASTGQSTGELFF	TGTGCCAGCACTGGACAGTCCACCGGGGAGCTGTTTTTT
TRBJ2-1	NA	NA	TRBV7-7	CASSSLIRDNEQFF	TGTGCCAGCAGCTCCCTGATAAGAGACAATGAGCAGTTCTTC
TRBJ1-2	TRBD1	NA	TRBV19	CASRPTGARVYGYTF	TGTGCCAGTAGACCAACAGGGGCCCGGGTCTATGGCTACACCTTC
TRBJ1-5	NA	once	TRBV19	CASTGDFVSNQPQHF	TGTGCCAGTACCGGGGACTTTGTTAGCAATCAGCCCCAGCATTTT
TRBJ1-1	NA	NA	TRBV19	CASKSRGKNTEAFF	TGTGCCAGTAAGTCCCGGGGGAAGAACACTGAAGCTTTCTTT
TRBJ2-2	TRBD1	NA	TRBV5-5	CASSLKGGYGQANTGELFF	TGTGCCAGCAGCTTAAAAGGTGGTTACGGACAGGCGAACACCGGGGAGCTGTTTTTT
TRBJ1-4	NA	once	TRBV5-6	CASSSLKTATNEKLFF	TGTGCCAGCAGCTCGCTAAAGACAGCTACGAATGAAAAACTGTTTTTT
TRBJ1-6	NA	NA	TRBV2	CASRDSNSPLHF	TGTGCCAGCCGGGACTCCAATTCACCCCTCCACTTT
TRBJ1-2	TRBD1	NA	TRBV6-5	CASSYVISQGVNGYTF	TGTGCCAGCAGTTACGTCATATCACAGGGGGTAAATGGCTACACCTTC
TRBJ1-2	NA	NA	TRBV6-1	CASSAGVGPLSARYGYTF	TGTGCCAGCAGTGCGGGGGTGGGACCCCTATCAGCCAGGTATGGCTACACCTTC
TRBJ2-5	TRBD2	NA	TRBV4-2	CASSQVPTSGGETQYF	TGTGCCAGCAGCCAAGTACCTACTAGCGGGGGGGAGACCCAGTACTTC
TRBJ1-6	NA	NA	TRBV7-8	CASSLGGSPLHF	TGTGCCAGCAGCTTGGGGGGTTCACCCCTCCACTTT
TRBJ1-3	NA	NA	TRBV30	CAWSVRLRASGNTIYF	TGTGCCTGGAGTGTACGTCTTCGAGCTTCTGGAAACACCATATATTTT
TRBJ2-7	NA	NA	TRBV20-1	CSARDFDEQYF	TGCAGTGCTAGGGACTTCGACGAGCAGTACTTC
TRBJ1-1	NA	NA	TRBV28	CASRLQREAFF	TGTGCCAGCAGGCTACAGCGGGAGGCTTTCTTT
TRBJ1-1	NA	NA	TRBV7-6	CASSLDSREAFF	TGTGCCAGCAGCTTAGACAGCCGTGAAGCTTTCTTT
TRBJ1-3	NA	few	TRBV5-1	CASGDPPGNTIYF	TGCGCCAGCGGAGACCCTCCTGGAAACACCATATATTTT
TRBJ2-7	NA	NA	TRBV15	CATSRDLPFSQYF	TGTGCCACCAGCAGAGATCTCCCGTTTTCGCAGTACTTC
TRBJ2-7	NA	NA	TRBV27	CASSLMSPDEQYF	TGTGCCAGCAGTTTGATGTCCCCGGACGAGCAGTACTTC
TRBJ2-3	NA	NA	TRBV28	CASRATSTDTQYF	TGTGCCAGCAGGGCGACAAGCACAGATACGCAGTATTTT
TRBJ2-1	TRBD1	NA	TRBV7-2	CASSPRGHEQFF	TGTGCCAGCAGCCCGAGGGGGCATGAGCAGTTCTTC
TRBJ2-3	NA	NA	TRBV4-1	CASSQVPSARTDTQYF	TGCGCCAGCAGCCAAGTACCTAGCGCCCGCACAGATACGCAGTATTTT